This T cell receptor (beta chain) was identified during a study of Graves' ophthalmopathy and Graves' hyperthyroidism. The study amplified TCR beta CDR3 regions using RNA transcripts. Second-round multiplex PCR followed a first-round RT-PCR using HTBI primers. MiXCR, run by TCRdb on the multiplex PCR reads, gives a single entry per CDR3 protein. The sample shows roughly 230,000 distinct CDR3 sequences, approximately 21% of them seen only once. This clonotype has just a few counts. The CDR3 is 12 residues long. V was clipped by 1 base and J by 4 bases, with 4 bases between them. CDR1 is KGHSH and CDR2 is LQKENI in the germline V gene.

The source is a woman between 45 and 65 years old with Graves' ophthalmopathy. The chain couples TRBV18 to TRBJ1-1; D gene unclear. Input material: peripheral blood. CDR3 sequence: CASSPLPTEAFF. The CDR3, as DNA: TGTGCCAGCTCACCACTGCCCACTGAAGCTTTCTTT. The full variable domain, completed using reference TRBV18 and TRBJ1-1, is NAGVMQNPRHLVRRRGQEARLRCSPMKGHSHVYWYRQLPEEGLKFMVYLQKENIIDESGMPKERFSAEFPKEGPSILRIQQVVRGDSAAYFCASSPLPTEAFFGQGTRLTVV.